The T cell receptor (beta chain) described here comes from a study of T-cell reconstitution after alpha-beta-depleted transplantation in children. For TCRbeta, the library was prepared with unique molecular identifiers. Using its own MiXCR run on the PCR reads, TCRdb lists one record per CDR3 protein. The sample includes 350,000 to 450,000 distinct CDR3 sequences, roughly 20% seen only once; the top ten take around 3.9%. The CDR3 is 14 residues long. The V and J ends lost 3 bases and 2 bases, in that order; junction bases with no gene match: 6. Germline CDR1 reads DFQATT; CDR2 reads SNEGSKA (reference sequence). This clonotype was observed a handful of times.

The chain links TRBV20-1 to TRBJ2-7; TRBD2 aligns across 8 bases. This sequence was found in a human donor who donated a stem cell graft to a child with acute myeloid leukemia. The material sequenced was PBMCs from the stem cell graft donor, taken from the stem cell graft. The CDR3 sequence: CSASTGTRTYEQYF. The CDR3 nucleotides are TGCAGTGCTAGTACCGGGACTAGAACCTACGAGCAGTACTTC.